This TCR beta chain was identified during a study of chemoradiotherapy in HPV16-positive cancers. About the study: Functional T-cell assays on a couple of HPV16-positive patients' cells defined candidate HPV-specific clones and common TCR motifs. Study conclusions and caveats: HPV-specific T cells were functionally defined from only a couple of HPV16-positive patients.

V gave up 2 bases and J gave up 3 bases; unmatched junction bases: 4. The CDR3 has 15 amino acids. Per germline, CDR1 ENHRY and CDR2 SYGVKD. Clones were read by immunoSEQ multiplex PCR, and TCRdb kept only the in-frame ones, dropping some. The sample includes roughly 16,000 clones, 90% to 95% seen only once; the top ten take around 14%. On this clone itself: The antigen is undetermined.

The sample was blood, taken from a patient who underwent chemoradiotherapy. This clonotype was obtained from a human donor with HPV-associated anogenital cancer. The chain joins TRBV10-3 to TRBJ2-7; 10 nucleotides line up with TRBD1. Here the CDR3 DNA reads TGTGCCATCAGTGAGCGGGGACAGGGGTTCTACGAGCAGTACGTC. Its translation: CAISERGQGFYEQYV.